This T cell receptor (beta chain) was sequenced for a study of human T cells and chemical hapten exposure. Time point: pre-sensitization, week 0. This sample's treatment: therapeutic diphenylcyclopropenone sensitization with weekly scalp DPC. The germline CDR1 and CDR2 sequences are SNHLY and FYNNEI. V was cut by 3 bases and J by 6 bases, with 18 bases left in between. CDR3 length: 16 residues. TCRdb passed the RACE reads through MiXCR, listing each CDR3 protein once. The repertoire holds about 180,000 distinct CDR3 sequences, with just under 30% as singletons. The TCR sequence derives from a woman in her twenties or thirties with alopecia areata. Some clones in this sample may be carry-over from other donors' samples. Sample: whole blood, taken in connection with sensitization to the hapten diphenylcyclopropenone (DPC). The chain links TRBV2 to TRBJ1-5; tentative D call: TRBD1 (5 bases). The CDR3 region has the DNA TGTGCCAGCAGTGAGGCGGGGGGGAGTGGGAGTCAGCCCCAGCATTTT. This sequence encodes CASSEAGGSGSQPQHF.